A selection of T cell receptor beta chains follows, all from one sample in a study of patients and donors after allogeneic stem cell transplantation. TCRdb independently ran MiXCR on the RT-PCR reads; one entry per CDR3 protein. The sample lists some 880,000 distinct CDR3 sequences, roughly 17% seen once, with around 6% in the top ten. The sequenced material came from blood, either unsorted or a sorted T cell fraction (not recorded which). The receptors derive from a human donor who was either an allogeneic HSCT recipient or a stem cell or donor lymphocyte infusion donor (not recorded which). It is not recorded whose cells these are; they may come from a transplant donor. Both conserved end residues are part of each CDR3. Fields, in order: D gene, J gene, V gene, clone size, CDR3 DNA, CDR3 protein. D genes are given only for firm matches. Only part of the rows carry a size: once, few, many, or a class if the clone is expanded.

-,TRBJ2-7,TRBV4-3,few,TGCGCCAGCAGCCTTGGGTTTGGGGGTAGGGCTGACGAGCAGTACTTC,CASSLGFGGRADEQYF
-,TRBJ1-1,TRBV6-1,few,TGTGCCAGCAGTGCCGGGGGGCGTGATGCTGAAGCTTTCTTT,CASSAGGRDAEAFF
TRBD1,TRBJ2-2,TRBV20-1,-,TGCAGTGCTCCCTCGACAGGGGTTGGGGAGCTGTTTTTT,CSAPSTGVGELFF
-,TRBJ2-3,TRBV9,few,TGTGCCAGCAGCGCCATCGGGGATACGCAGTATTTT,CASSAIGDTQYF
-,TRBJ1-2,TRBV7-3,-,TGTGCCAGCAGCTTATTTCCCAGCCAGAATGGCTACACCTTC,CASSLFPSQNGYTF
-,TRBJ2-5,TRBV12-3/TRBV12-4,-,TGTGCCAGCAGTTTCAGCCCGACAAAGTACCAAGAGACCCAGTACTTC,CASSFSPTKYQETQYF
-,TRBJ1-1,TRBV7-9,few,TGTGCCAGCAGCTTATGGTCTGAGGGAGTTACTGAAGCTTTCTTT,CASSLWSEGVTEAFF
-,TRBJ1-1,TRBV24-1,few,TGTGCCACCAGTGATCCGACGGGTCCTTTAAACACTGAAGCTTTCTTT,CATSDPTGPLNTEAFF
TRBD1,TRBJ2-5,TRBV15,few,TGTGCCACCAGCAGAGATAAGGGGGCGGCAGAGACCCAGTACTTC,CATSRDKGAAETQYF
-,TRBJ1-1,TRBV12-3/TRBV12-4,-,TGTGCCAGCAGTCCAGGGGCCCATAGGCAGGCTTTCTTT,CASSPGAHRQAFF
TRBD2,TRBJ2-1,TRBV5-1,-,TGCGCCAGCAGCCCCCAAGGACTAGCGGGAGGTGAGCAGTTCTTC,CASSPQGLAGGEQFF
-,TRBJ2-1,TRBV15,many,TGTGCCACCAGCAGAGGCGGGGATTTTATTCTCAATGAGCAGTTCTTC,CATSRGGDFILNEQFF
-,TRBJ1-5,TRBV20-1,few,TGCAGTGCTAAAAAGGAGTTCGGGCAGCCCCAGCATTTT,CSAKKEFGQPQHF
TRBD2,TRBJ2-3,TRBV4-2,-,TGTGCCAGCAGCCAAGAAGACTGGGCGGGAGGCTCAGATACGCAGTATTTT,CASSQEDWAGGSDTQYF
-,TRBJ1-3,TRBV5-1,-,TGCGCCAGCAGCTTGGAAGGGGACGGAAACACCATATATTTT,CASSLEGDGNTIYF
TRBD1,TRBJ1-4,TRBV10-3,few,TGTGCCATCAGTGAGACGGACAGGGGAAGGGAAAAACTGTTTTTT,CAISETDRGREKLFF
-,TRBJ2-1,TRBV29-1,-,TGCAGCGTTGAAAGGGCCAATGAGCAGTTCTTC,CSVERANEQFF
-,TRBJ1-1,TRBV6-1,few,TGTGCCAGCAGTGACGACAGGTTTGAAGCTTTCTTT,CASSDDRFEAFF
-,TRBJ1-5,TRBV4-2,-,TGTGCCAGCAGCCAAGACAGGGTGAATCAGCCCCAGCATTTT,CASSQDRVNQPQHF
-,TRBJ2-7,TRBV6-1,-,TGTGCCAGCAGACAGGCTATATCCTACGAGCAGTACTTC,CASRQAISYEQYF
TRBD2,TRBJ2-3,TRBV11-1,once,TGTGCCAGCCAGGAAGTGGCGGGGGGCACAGATACGCAGTATTTT,CASQEVAGGTDTQYF
TRBD1,TRBJ1-5,TRBV24-1,few,TGTGCCACCAGTGATATGACAGGGGGCGATCAGCCCCAGCATTTT,CATSDMTGGDQPQHF
TRBD2,TRBJ2-1,TRBV5-1,few,TGCGCCAGCAGCGGGCTTAGCGGGCGTTACAATGAGCAGTTCTTC,CASSGLSGRYNEQFF
-,TRBJ1-3,TRBV7-2,-,TGTGCCAGCACCATAGACAGGTCCGTGGGAAACACCATATATTTT,CASTIDRSVGNTIYF
TRBD1,TRBJ2-6,TRBV5-5,-,TGTGCCAGCAGCGGACGGACAGGGGAGTCTGGGGCCAACGTCCTGACTTTC,CASSGRTGESGANVLTF
-,TRBJ2-1,TRBV5-5,-,TGTGCCAGCAGCCGGGCCTCCTCCTCCTACAATGAGCAGTTCTTC,CASSRASSSYNEQFF
-,TRBJ2-3,TRBV7-9,few,TGTGCCAGCAGCCCGCTAGGAGGCGGTGGAGATACGCAGTATTTT,CASSPLGGGGDTQYF
TRBD2,TRBJ2-1,TRBV5-1,-,TGCGCCAGCAGCTTGGAGGGACTAGAGTCCTACAATGAGCAGTTCTTC,CASSLEGLESYNEQFF
TRBD2,TRBJ2-2,TRBV5-6,-,TGTGCCAGCAGCTTATCCCTAGGACTAGCTACGACACTGACGAACACCGGGGAGCTGTTTTTT,CASSLSLGLATTLTNTGELFF
-,TRBJ2-5,TRBV7-8,many,TGTGCCAGCAGCGGTGGAGGGAGTTTTGTATGGCAAGAGACCCAGTACTTC,CASSGGGSFVWQETQYF
TRBD2,TRBJ2-2,TRBV6-5,few,TGTGCCAGCAGTCACTTTCGGGAGGCTTCCGGGGAGCTGTTTTTT,CASSHFREASGELFF
-,TRBJ1-1,TRBV7-8,many,TGTGCCAGCAGCATCGGGACGGGCACTGAAGCTTTCTTT,CASSIGTGTEAFF
-,TRBJ2-2,TRBV9,-,TGTGCCAGCAGCGTAGGGCGGATAGGCGGGGAGCTGTTTTTT,CASSVGRIGGELFF
-,TRBJ2-2,TRBV20-1,many,TGCAGTGCCCACAACACCGGGGAGCTGTTTTTT,CSAHNTGELFF
-,TRBJ2-7,TRBV14,few,TGTGCCAGCAGCCGGACCGATAGGCAAGAGCAGTACTTC,CASSRTDRQEQYF
TRBD1,TRBJ1-2,TRBV7-3,-,TGTGCCAGCAGCAAAGGGACAGGTCGGGGCGGCTACACCTTC,CASSKGTGRGGYTF
-,TRBJ1-5,TRBV7-3,-,TGTGCCAGCAGATCCCACTCGTATAGCAATCAGCCCCAGCATTTT,CASRSHSYSNQPQHF
-,TRBJ2-5,TRBV20-1,-,TGCAGCCCCGGGCTCTCAGAGACCCAGTACTTC,CSPGLSETQYF
-,TRBJ1-5,TRBV3-1,many,TGTGCCAGCAGCCCGGGACGGAATCAGCCCCAGCATTTT,CASSPGRNQPQHF
-,TRBJ2-7,TRBV27,few,TGTGCCAGCAGTTTATTGAAGAAAGGACAACCCTACGAGCAGTACTTC,CASSLLKKGQPYEQYF
TRBD2,TRBJ2-1,TRBV6-2/TRBV6-3,-,TGTGCCAGCAGTTACATCGGGGGGGCACACGGTGAGCAGTTCTTC,CASSYIGGAHGEQFF
TRBD1,TRBJ1-1,TRBV12-5,-,TGTGCTAGTGCTTGGACAGGGGGACCTGAAGCTTTCTTT,CASAWTGGPEAFF
TRBD2,TRBJ2-2,TRBV12-3/TRBV12-4,-,TGTGCCAGCAGTTTCCGGGGGAGGGACACCGGGGAGCTGTTTTTT,CASSFRGRDTGELFF
-,TRBJ2-1,TRBV7-9,few,TGTGCCAGCAGCTTTAGGCTTAGCTCCTACAATGAGCAGTTCTTC,CASSFRLSSYNEQFF
TRBD1,TRBJ2-7,TRBV7-9,-,TGTGCCAGCAGCACCCGACAGGGTTTCGACGAGCAGTACTTC,CASSTRQGFDEQYF
-,TRBJ1-1,TRBV15,many,TGTGCCACCAGCGAGACAAGGGACACTGAAGCTTTCTTT,CATSETRDTEAFF